The 10 T cell receptor beta chains given below trace back to one sample, sequenced in a study of vaccination and CD4 T cells after COVID-19. The treatment is: roughly 10-day PBMC culture with coronavirus spike peptide pools or control peptides (ViraFEST assay). No antigen has been assigned to these receptors. With the Oncomine TCR Beta short-read assay, DNA from cultured CD4+ T cells was sequenced. MiXCR, applied by TCRdb to the PCR reads, yields one record per CDR3 protein. Of about 12,000 distinct CDR3 sequences listed, around half are singletons. Sequences were obtained from CD4+ T cells from blood, cultured in vitro. Receptors originate from a human donor who had recovered from COVID-19.

The V gene is TRBV19, the J gene TRBJ1-4, with D perhaps TRBD1 (5 bases). V gave up 6 bases and J gave up 7 bases, with 21 bases separating them. This CDR3 contains 16 residues. The germline gives CDR1 LNHDA, CDR2 SQIVND (reference sequence). The CDR3 bases are TGTGCCAGTAGGCCCGGGACCTCTGGATGGAGTGAAAAACTGTTTTTT. Its translation is CASRPGTSGWSEKLFF.

This rearrangement joins TRBV10-3 to TRBJ1-4, with 7 bases lining up with TRBD1. The germline V gene encodes CDR1 ENHRY and CDR2 SYGVKD. Trimming cost V 4 bases and J 4 bases; bases outside gene matches: 12. This CDR3 has 17 amino acids. The CDR3 DNA sequence: TGTGCCATCAGTGCTGCCCCCGGACAGGTCCGTAATGAAAAACTGTTTTTT. Translated: CAISAAPGQVRNEKLFF.

V gene TRBV2 combines with J gene TRBJ2-3; D is unclear. V lost 4 bases and J 6 bases, leaving 8 bases between the germline ends. This CDR3 comprises 12 residues. Looked up from germline, CDR1 is SNHLY and CDR2 is FYNNEI. The CDR3 sequence: CASSVSGDTQYF. CDR3 nucleotide sequence: TGTGCCAGCAGTGTGTCTGGGGATACGCAGTATTTT.

The genes are TRBV12-3 or TRBV12-4 and TRBJ2-3, with TRBD2 matching over 7 bases. V dropped 6 bases and J dropped 2; count of bases not matched to a gene: 29. The CDR3 sequence is 22 residues long. In DNA, the CDR3 is TGTGCCAGCAGGGGGCTAGCGGTCGACGGGGGTCGTCGGGAAGAAAACACAGATACGCAGTATTTT. Its translation: CASRGLAVDGGRREENTDTQYF.

CDR3 region: CASSQPLHGWHEQYF. CDR3 sequence (DNA): TGCGCCAGCAGCCAACCTCTCCACGGATGGCACGAGCAGTACTTC. V usage is TRBV4-1 and J usage is TRBJ2-7; D remains ambiguous. This CDR3 contains 15 residues. The ends were cut back, 2 bases at V and 5 bases at J, with 16 bases in the middle. Germline-derived CDR1 and CDR2 are MGHRA and YSYEKL.

The V and J genes are TRBV6-1 and TRBJ1-5, with D possibly TRBD1 on 6 matching bases. Looked up from germline, CDR1 is MNHNS and CDR2 is SASEGT. The CDR3 spans 15 residues. The V gene lost 6 bases and the J gene lost 6 bases, with 18 bases spanning the gap. CDR3 in DNA: TGTGCCAGCAGAATCCGGGAGGGGGTGGGTCAGCCCCAGCATTTT. As protein: CASRIREGVGQPQHF.

This clonotype was detected only a few times. The chain uses TRBV6-1 and TRBJ1-5; TRBD1 agrees at 8 bases. CDR3 size: 16 residues. Germline V CDR1 and CDR2: MNHNS, SASEGT. Unmatched junction bases numbered 7, after V lost 0 bases and J lost 6 bases. The CDR3 protein is CASSEAIGQGIQPQHF. Written as DNA, the CDR3 is TGTGCCAGCAGTGAAGCTATCGGACAGGGTATTCAGCCCCAGCATTTT.

The chain carries TRBV10-3 and TRBJ2-3, with TRBD1 identical over 8 bases. Trimming at V came to 6 bases and at J to 7 bases, leaving 6 bases not matched to a gene. The germline V gene has CDR1 ENHRY and CDR2 SYGVKD. This CDR3 region has 13 residues. The CDR3 coding sequence is TGTGCCATCAGAAATCAGGGGGCAAATACGCAGTATTTT. It codes for CAIRNQGANTQYF.

A remark on this clonotype: The junction does not match germline at one end; this may be a read error. The V call is TRBV20-1, the J call TRBJ1-1, with no clear D. This CDR3 is 14 amino acids long. Germline CDR1 reads DFQATT; CDR2 reads SNEGSKA (reference sequence). As DNA, the CDR3 is TGCAGTGCTCCCGTTCGGGGTTTGAACACTAAAGCTTTCTTT. Translated: CSAPVRGLNTKAFF.

DNA of the CDR3: TGTGCCAGCAGGCAAGCGCCGGGAGGTGTGGAGACCCAGTACTTC. Amino acids: CASRQAPGGVETQYF. This chain joins TRBV2 and TRBJ2-5, with TRBD2 matching over 7 bases. Germline V gene lookup returns CDR1 SNHLY and CDR2 FYNNEI. Trimming took 6 bases from V and 5 from J; bases not matched to a gene: 12. CDR3 length: 15 amino acids.